One T cell receptor beta chain is described in this entry. This sample stems from a study of blood T cell repertoires in COVID-19. As for the study in general: Italy, Spain and the United States were the sources of the convalescent and acute COVID-19 samples. The analysed material was cDNA or gDNA that came from T cells, B-cell-depleted T cells, or PBMCs.

As originally analysed: The authors estimated nucleated cell counts from reference gene primer amplification. Generated by immunoSEQ multiplex PCR, the TCRdb table keeps only in-frame clones and is missing some. The D gene and trimming were derived from the DNA, and the V and J assignments and clone size from that table. The sample includes about 210,000 clones, approximately 82% of them seen just once. This CDR3 is built from 15 residues. V gave up 8 bases and J gave up 2 bases, with 18 bases separating them. Germline lookup yields CDR1 MNHEY and CDR2 SVGAGI. Sequencing was done on a sample of peripheral blood. The V gene is TRBV6-5, the J gene TRBJ1-2; D unresolved. The receptor comes from a man over 45 with active or convalescent COVID-19. This CDR3 is CASRYEGSPNYGYTF. The CDR3 bases are TGTGCCAGCCGGTATGAGGGAAGTCCGAACTATGGCTACACCTTC.